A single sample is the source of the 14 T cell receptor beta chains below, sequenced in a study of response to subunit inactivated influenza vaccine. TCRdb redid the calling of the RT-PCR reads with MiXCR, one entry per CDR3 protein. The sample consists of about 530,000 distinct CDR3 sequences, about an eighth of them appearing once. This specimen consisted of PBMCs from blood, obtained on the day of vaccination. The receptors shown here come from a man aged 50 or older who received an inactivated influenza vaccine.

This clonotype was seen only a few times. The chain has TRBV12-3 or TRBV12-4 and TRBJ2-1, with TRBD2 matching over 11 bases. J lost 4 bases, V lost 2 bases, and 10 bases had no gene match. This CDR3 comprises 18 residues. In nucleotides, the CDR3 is TGTGCCAGCAGTTTATATGCTAGCGGGGGGCCAACGTACAATGAGCAGTTCTTC. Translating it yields CASSLYASGGPTYNEQFF.

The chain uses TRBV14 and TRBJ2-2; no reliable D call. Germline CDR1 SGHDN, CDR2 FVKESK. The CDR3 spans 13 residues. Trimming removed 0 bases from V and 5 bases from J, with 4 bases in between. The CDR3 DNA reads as TGTGCCAGCAGCCAAGATCTTACCGGGGAGCTGTTTTTT. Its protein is CASSQDLTGELFF.

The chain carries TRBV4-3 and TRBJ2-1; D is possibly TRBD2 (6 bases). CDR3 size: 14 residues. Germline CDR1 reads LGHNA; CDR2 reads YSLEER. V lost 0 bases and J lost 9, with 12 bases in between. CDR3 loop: CASSQEPGGGEQFF. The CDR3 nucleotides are TGCGCCAGCAGCCAAGAACCCGGGGGTGGTGAGCAGTTCTTC.

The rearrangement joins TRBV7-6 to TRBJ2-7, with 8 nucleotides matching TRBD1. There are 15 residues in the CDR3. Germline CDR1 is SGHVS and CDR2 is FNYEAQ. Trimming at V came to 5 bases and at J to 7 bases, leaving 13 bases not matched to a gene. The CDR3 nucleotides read TGTGCCAGCAGCCGGGGACAGGCCCTCTTGGGGGAGCAGTACTTC. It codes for CASSRGQALLGEQYF.

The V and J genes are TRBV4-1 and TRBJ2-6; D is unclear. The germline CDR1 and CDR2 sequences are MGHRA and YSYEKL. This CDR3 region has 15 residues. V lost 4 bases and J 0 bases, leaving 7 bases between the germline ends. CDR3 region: CASSLTDSGANVLTF. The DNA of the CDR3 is TGCGCCAGCAGCCTTACAGACTCTGGGGCCAACGTCCTGACTTTC.

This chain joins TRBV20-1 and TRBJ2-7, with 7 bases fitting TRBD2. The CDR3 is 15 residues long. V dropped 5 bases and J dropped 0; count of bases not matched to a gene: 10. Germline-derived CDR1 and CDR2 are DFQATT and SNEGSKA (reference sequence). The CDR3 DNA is TGCAGTGCTGTATCCGGGACTACGGTCTCCTACGAGCAGTACTTC. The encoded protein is CSAVSGTTVSYEQYF.

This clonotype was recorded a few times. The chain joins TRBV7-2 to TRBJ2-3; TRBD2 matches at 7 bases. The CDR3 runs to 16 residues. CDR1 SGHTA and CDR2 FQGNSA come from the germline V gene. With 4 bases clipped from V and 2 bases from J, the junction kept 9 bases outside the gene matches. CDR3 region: CASSYLPGLNTDTQYF. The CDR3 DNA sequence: TGTGCCAGCAGCTATCTCCCGGGACTAAACACAGATACGCAGTATTTT.

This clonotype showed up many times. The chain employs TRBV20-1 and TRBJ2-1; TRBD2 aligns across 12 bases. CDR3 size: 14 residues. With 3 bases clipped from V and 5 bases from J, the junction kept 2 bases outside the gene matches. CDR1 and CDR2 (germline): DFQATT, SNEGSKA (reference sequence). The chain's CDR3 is CSASRTSGNNEQFF. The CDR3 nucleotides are TGCAGTGCTAGTAGGACTAGCGGGAACAATGAGCAGTTCTTC.

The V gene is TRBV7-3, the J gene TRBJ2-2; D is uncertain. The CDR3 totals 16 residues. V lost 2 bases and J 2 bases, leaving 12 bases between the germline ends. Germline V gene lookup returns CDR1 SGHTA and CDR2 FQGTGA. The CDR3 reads CASSLVPLQNTGELFF. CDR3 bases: TGTGCCAGCAGCTTAGTCCCCCTCCAAAACACCGGGGAGCTGTTTTTT.

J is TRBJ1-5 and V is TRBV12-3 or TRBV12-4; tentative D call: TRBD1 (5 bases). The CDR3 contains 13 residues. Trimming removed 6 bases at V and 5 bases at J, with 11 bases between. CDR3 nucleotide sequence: TGTGCCAGCAGCCCGGGGCTATATCAGCCCCAGCATTTT. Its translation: CASSPGLYQPQHF.

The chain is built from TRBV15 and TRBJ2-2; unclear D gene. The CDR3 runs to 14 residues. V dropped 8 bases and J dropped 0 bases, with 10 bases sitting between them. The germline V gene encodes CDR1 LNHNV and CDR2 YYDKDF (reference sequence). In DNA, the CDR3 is TGTGCCACCTCCTCTCGTTCGAACACCGGGGAGCTGTTTTTT. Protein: CATSSRSNTGELFF.

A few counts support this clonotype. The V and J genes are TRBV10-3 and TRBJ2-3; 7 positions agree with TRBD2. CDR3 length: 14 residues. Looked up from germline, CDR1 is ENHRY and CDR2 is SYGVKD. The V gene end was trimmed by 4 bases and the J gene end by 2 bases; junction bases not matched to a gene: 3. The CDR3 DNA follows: TGTGCCATCAGTGGGGGAGGGGTCACAGATACGCAGTATTTT. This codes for CAISGGGVTDTQYF.

CDR3 DNA: TGCGCCAGCAGCAGGGGGCGTGGGGCCAACGTCCTGACTTTC. It is translated as CASSRGRGANVLTF. The V call is TRBV5-1, the J call TRBJ2-6; 7 bases are shared with TRBD1. J was trimmed by 3 bases and V by 4 bases; bases with no gene match: 1. CDR1 SGHRS and CDR2 YFSETQ come from the germline V gene. This CDR3 is built from 14 residues.

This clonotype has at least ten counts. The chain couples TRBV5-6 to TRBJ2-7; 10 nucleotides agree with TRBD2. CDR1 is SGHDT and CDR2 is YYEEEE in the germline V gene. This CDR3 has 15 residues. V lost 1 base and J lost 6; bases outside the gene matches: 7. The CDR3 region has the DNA TGTGCCAGCAGCTTGCCGGGACTAGCGACCTCCGAGCAGTACTTC. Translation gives CASSLPGLATSEQYF.